This TCR beta chain emerged from a study of tumor-infiltrating lymphocytes in glioblastoma multiforme. Study results and caveats: RNA-based TCR sequencing may distort clone frequencies, since cells carry unequal TCR transcript numbers.

Per the germline V gene, CDR1 is MNHEY and CDR2 is SVGAGI. There are 13 residues in the CDR3. Trimming pared 0 bases from V and 6 bases from J, leaving 6 bases between. Multiple V-beta primers and a C-beta primer amplified TCRB from RNA. A C-beta primer primed TCRB cDNA from about 0.49 ug RNA. Unique molecular identifiers were not described for the libraries. TCRdb processed the multiplex PCR reads anew with MiXCR; each CDR3 protein has one entry. This table has about 8,400 distinct CDR3 sequences, about 70% appearing once. Details on this clonotype: Its specificity is not known.

Sequencing was done on a sample of brain tumor tissue. The TCR comes from a male donor with glioblastoma. This chain links TRBV6-5 with TRBJ1-5; D gene unclear. The CDR3 protein is CASSYSPFQPQHF. The CDR3 DNA sequence: TGTGCCAGCAGTTACTCCCCGTTTCAGCCCCAGCATTTT.